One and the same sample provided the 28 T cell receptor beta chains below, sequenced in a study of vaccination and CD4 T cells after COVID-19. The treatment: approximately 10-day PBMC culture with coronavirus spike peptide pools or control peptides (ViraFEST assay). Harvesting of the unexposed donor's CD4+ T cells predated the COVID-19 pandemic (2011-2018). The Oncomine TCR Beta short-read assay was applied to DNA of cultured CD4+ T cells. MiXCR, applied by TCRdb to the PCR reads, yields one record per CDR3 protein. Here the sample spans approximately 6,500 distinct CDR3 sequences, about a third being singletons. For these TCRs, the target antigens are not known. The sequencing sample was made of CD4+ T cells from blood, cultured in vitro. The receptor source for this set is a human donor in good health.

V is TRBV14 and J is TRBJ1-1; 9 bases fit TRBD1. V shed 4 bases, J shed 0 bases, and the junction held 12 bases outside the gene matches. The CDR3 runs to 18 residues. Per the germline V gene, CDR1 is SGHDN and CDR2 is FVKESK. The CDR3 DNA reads TGTGCCAGCAGCCCAGGACAGGGGCTAGTAGTCTTGAACACTGAAGCTTTCTTT. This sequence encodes CASSPGQGLVVLNTEAFF.

The CDR3 protein is CASSESYRKNTEAFF. CDR3 bases: TGTGCCAGCAGTGAAAGTTACAGAAAAAACACTGAAGCTTTCTTT. The chain recombines TRBV6-1 with TRBJ1-1, with D uncertain. This CDR3 has 15 residues. The germline gives CDR1 MNHNS, CDR2 SASEGT. V shed 2 bases and J shed 2 bases, with 12 bases lying between them.

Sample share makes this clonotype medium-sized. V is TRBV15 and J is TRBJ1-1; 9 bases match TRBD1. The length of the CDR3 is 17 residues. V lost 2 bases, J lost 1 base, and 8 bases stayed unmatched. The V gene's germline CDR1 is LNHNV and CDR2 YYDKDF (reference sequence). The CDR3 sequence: CATSRIWTGETNTEAFF. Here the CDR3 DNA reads TGTGCCACCAGCAGAATCTGGACAGGGGAAACGAACACTGAAGCTTTCTTT.

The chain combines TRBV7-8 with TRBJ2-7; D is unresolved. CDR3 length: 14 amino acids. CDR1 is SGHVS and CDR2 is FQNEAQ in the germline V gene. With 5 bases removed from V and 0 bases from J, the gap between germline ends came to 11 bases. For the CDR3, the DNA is TGTGCCAGCAGCCTAGGTGGAGCCTCCTACGAGCAGTACTTC. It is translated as CASSLGGASYEQYF.

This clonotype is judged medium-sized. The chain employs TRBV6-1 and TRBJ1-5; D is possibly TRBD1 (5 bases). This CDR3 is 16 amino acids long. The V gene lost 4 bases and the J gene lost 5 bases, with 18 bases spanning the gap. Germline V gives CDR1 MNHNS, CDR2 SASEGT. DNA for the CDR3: TGTGCCAGCAGTGCCAGGGAGGCGGGTTCCCATCAGCCCCAGCATTTT. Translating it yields CASSAREAGSHQPQHF.

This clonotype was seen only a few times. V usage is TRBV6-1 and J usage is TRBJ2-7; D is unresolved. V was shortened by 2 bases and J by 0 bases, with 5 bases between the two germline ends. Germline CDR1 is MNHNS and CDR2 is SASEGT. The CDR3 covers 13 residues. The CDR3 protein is CASSESFSYEQYF. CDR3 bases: TGTGCCAGCAGTGAATCGTTCTCCTACGAGCAGTACTTC.

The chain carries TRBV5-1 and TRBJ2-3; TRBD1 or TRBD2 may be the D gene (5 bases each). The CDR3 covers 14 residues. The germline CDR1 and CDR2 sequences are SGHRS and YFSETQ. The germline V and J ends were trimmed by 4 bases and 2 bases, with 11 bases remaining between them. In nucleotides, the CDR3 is TGCGCCAGCAGCCCGGGGACCTCCACAGATACGCAGTATTTT. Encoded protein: CASSPGTSTDTQYF.

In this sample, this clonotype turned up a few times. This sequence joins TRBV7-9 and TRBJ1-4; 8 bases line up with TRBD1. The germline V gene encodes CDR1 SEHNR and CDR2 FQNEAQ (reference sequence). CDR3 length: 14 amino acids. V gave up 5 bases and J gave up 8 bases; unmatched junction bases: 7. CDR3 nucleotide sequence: TGTGCCAGCAGCGTAAGACAGGGGCACGAAAAACTGTTTTTT. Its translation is CASSVRQGHEKLFF.

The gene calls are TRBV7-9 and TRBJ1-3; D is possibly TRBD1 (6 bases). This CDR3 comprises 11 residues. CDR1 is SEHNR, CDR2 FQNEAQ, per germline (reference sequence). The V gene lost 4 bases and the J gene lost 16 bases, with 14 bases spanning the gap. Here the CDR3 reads CASSSSDSGYF. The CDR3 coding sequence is TGTGCCAGCAGCTCCTCGGACAGTGGGTATTTT.

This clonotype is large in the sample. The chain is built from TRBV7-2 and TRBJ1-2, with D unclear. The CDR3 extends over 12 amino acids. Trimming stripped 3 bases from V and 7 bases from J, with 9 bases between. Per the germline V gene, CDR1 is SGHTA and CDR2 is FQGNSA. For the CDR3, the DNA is TGTGCCAGCAGCTTTTATGGGAGTGGCTACACCTTC. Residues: CASSFYGSGYTF.

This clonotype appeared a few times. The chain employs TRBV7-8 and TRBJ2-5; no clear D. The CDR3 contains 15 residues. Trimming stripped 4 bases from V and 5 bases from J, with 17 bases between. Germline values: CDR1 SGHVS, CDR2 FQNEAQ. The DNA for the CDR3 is TGTGCCAGCAGCTCCTTCGGCAGACCCTCGGAGACCCAGTACTTC. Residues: CASSSFGRPSETQYF. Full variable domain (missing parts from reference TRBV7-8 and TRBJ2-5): GAGVSQSPRYKVAKRGQDVALRCDPISGHVSLFWYQQALGQGPEFLTYFQNEAQLDKSGLPSDRFFAERPEGSVSTLKIQRTQQEDSAVYLCASSSFGRPSETQYFGPGTRLLVL.

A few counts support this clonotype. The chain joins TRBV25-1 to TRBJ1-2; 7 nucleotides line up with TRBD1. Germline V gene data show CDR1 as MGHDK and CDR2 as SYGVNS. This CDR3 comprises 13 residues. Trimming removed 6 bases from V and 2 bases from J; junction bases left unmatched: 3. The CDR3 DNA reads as TGTGCCAGCAGGGACAGGTCAAACTATGGCTACACCTTC. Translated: CASRDRSNYGYTF.

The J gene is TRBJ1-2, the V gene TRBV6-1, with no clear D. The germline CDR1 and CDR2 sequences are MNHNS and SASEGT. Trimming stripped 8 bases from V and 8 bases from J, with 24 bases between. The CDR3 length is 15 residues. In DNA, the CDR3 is TGTGCCAGCCTCACGCCCCTGTCAAGGTTTAGGGGCTACACCTTC. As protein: CASLTPLSRFRGYTF.

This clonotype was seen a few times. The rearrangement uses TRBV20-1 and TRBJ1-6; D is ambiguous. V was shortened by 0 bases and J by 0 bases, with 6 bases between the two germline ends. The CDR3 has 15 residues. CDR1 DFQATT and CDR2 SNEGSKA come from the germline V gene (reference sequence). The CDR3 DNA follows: TGCAGTGCTAGAGAGGGGAGCTCCTATAATTCACCCCTCCACTTT. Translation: CSAREGSSYNSPLHF.

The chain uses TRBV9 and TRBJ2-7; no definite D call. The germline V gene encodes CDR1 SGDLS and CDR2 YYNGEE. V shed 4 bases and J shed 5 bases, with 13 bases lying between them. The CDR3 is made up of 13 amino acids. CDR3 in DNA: TGTGCCAGCAGCCCCCCTCTTAAGGACGAGCAGTACTTC. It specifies CASSPPLKDEQYF.

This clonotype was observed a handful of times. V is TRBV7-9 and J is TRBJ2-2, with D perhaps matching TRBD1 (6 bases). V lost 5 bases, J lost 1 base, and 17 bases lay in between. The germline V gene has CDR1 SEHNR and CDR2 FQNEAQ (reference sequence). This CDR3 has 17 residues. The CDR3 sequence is CASSPIGDILNTGELFF. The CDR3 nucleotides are TGTGCCAGCAGCCCGATAGGGGACATTTTGAACACCGGGGAGCTGTTTTTT.

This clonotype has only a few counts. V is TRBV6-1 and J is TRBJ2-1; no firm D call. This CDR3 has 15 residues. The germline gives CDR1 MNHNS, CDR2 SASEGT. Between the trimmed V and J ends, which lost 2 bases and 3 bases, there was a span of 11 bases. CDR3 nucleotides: TGTGCCAGCAGTGAACTAGTGGGTGGCTACAATGAGCAGTTCTTC. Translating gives CASSELVGGYNEQFF.

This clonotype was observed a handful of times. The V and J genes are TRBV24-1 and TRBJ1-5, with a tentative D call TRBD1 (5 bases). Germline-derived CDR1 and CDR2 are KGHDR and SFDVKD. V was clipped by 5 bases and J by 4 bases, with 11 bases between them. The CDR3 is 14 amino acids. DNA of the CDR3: TGTGCCACCAGTGGGGCAGGGAGTAATCAGCCCCAGCATTTT. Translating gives CATSGAGSNQPQHF.

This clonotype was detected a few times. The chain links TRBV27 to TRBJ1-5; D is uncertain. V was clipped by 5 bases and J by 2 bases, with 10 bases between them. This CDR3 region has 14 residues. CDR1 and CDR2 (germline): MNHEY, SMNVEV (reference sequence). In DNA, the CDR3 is TGTGCCAGCAGTCTCTCTCCGGGCAATCAGCCCCAGCATTTT. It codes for CASSLSPGNQPQHF.

The DNA for the CDR3 is TGTGCCAGCAGTACCGATCCGGGTAACACTGAAGCTTTCTTT. Its protein product is CASSTDPGNTEAFF. The V gene is TRBV12-3 or TRBV12-4, the J gene TRBJ1-1, with D unresolved. V was clipped by 5 bases and J by 2 bases, with 12 bases between them. This CDR3 has 14 residues.

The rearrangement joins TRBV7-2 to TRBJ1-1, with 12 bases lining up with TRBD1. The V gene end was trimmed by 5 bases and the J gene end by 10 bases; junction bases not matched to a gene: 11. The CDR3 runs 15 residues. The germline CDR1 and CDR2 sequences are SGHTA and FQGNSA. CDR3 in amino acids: CASSGTGTGGRVAFF. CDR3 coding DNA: TGTGCCAGCAGCGGGACCGGGACAGGGGGCCGTGTAGCTTTCTTT. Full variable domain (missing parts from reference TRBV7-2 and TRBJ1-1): GAGVSQSPSNKVTEKGKDVELRCDPISGHTALYWYRQSLGQGLEFLIYFQGNSAPDKSGLPSDRFSAERTGGSVSTLTIQRTQQEDSAVYLCASSGTGTGGRVAFFGQGTRLTVV.

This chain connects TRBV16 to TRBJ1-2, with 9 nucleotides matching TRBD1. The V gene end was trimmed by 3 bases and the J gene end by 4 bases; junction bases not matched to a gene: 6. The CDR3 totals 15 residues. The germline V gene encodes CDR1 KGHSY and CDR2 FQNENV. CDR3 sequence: CASSQDRGLGYGYTF. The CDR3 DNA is TGTGCCAGCAGCCAGGACAGGGGATTAGGCTATGGCTACACCTTC.

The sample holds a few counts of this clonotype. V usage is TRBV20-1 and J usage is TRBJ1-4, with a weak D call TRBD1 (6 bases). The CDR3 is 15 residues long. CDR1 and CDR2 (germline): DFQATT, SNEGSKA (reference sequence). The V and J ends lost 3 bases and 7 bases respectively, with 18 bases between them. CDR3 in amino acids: CSASPNGGQFEKLFF. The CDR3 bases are TGCAGTGCTAGCCCCAACGGAGGACAGTTTGAAAAACTGTTTTTT.

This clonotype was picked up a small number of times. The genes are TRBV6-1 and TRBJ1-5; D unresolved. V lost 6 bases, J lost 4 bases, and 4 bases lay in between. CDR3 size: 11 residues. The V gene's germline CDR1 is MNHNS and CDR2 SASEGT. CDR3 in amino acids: CASRTNQPQHF. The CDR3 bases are TGTGCCAGCAGGACAAATCAGCCCCAGCATTTT.

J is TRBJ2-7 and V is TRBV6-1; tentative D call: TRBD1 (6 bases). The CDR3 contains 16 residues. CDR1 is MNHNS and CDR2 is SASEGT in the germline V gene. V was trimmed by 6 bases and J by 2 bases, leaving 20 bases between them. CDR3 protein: CASSRSRDIFAYEQYF. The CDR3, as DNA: TGTGCCAGCAGCCGCTCCCGGGACATCTTTGCCTACGAGCAGTACTTC.

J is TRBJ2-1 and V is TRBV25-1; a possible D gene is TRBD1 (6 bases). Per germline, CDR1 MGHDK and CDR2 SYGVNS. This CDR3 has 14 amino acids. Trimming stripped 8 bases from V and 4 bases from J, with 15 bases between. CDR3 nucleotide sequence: TGTGCCAGCGGGACCGGGACACCTTACAATGAGCAGTTCTTC. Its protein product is CASGTGTPYNEQFF.

The CDR3, as DNA: TGTGCCAGCAGTGAAGTTTTTTATAGCAATCAGCCCCAGCATTTT. It specifies CASSEVFYSNQPQHF. The rearrangement joins TRBV6-1 to TRBJ1-5; D ambiguous. The germline gives CDR1 MNHNS, CDR2 SASEGT. CDR3 length: 15 amino acids. V was trimmed by 1 base and J by 0 bases, leaving 7 bases between them.

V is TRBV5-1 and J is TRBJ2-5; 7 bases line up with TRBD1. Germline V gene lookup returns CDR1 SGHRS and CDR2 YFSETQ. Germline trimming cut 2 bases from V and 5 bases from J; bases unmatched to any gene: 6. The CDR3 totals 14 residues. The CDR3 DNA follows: TGCGCCAGCAGCTTTAAGGGGGCGTTGGAGACCCAGTACTTC. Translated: CASSFKGALETQYF.